This T cell receptor beta chain was profiled in a study of Graves' ophthalmopathy and Graves' hyperthyroidism. With 4 bases removed from V and 0 bases from J, the gap between germline ends came to 6 bases. From germline, CDR1 is ENHRY and CDR2 SYGVKD. The CDR3 covers 14 residues. TCR beta CDR3 amplification used RNA transcripts. HTBI primers were employed in first-round RT-PCR, then a second-round multiplex PCR followed. In TCRdb, the multiplex PCR reads were re-called with MiXCR into one record per CDR3 protein. The sample carries 450,000 or so distinct CDR3 sequences, approximately 15% recorded once. This clonotype was seen repeatedly, ten times or more.

The clonotype comes from a woman aged 25 to 39 with Graves' ophthalmopathy. The sample comprised blood. The genes are TRBV10-3 and TRBJ2-2, with D hard to call. The DNA of the CDR3 is TGTGCCATCAGTGCGACATCGAACACCGGGGAGCTGTTTTTT. Translating gives CAISATSNTGELFF.